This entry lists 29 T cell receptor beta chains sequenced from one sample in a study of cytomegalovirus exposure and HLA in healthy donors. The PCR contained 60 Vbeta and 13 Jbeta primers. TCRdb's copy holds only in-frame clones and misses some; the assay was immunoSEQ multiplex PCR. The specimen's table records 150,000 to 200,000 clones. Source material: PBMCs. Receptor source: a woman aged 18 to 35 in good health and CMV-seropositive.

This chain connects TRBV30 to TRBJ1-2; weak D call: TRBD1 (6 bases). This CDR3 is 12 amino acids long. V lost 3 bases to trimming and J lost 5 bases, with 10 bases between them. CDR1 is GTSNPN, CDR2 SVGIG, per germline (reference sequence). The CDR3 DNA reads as TGTGCCTGGAGGGGCAGGGGTTATGGCTACACCTTC. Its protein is CAWRGRGYGYTF.

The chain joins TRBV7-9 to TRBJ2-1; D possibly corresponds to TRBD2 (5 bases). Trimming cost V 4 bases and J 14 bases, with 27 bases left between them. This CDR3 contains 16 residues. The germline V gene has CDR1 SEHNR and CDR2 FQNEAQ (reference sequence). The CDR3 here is CASSSLGDSVFRREFF. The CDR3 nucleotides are TGTGCCAGCAGCTCCCTGGGCGATAGCGTCTTCCGGCGGGAGTTCTTC.

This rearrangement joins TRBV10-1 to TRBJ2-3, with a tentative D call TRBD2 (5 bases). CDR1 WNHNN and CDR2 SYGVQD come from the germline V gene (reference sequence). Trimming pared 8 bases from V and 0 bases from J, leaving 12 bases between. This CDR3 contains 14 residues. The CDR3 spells CASSRTSSTDTQYF. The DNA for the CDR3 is TGCGCCAGCTCGAGGACTTCTAGCACAGATACGCAGTATTTT.

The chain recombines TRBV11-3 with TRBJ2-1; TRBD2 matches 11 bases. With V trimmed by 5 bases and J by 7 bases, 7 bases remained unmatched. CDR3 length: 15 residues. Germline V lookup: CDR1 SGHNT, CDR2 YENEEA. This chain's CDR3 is CASSPGVAGGNEQFF. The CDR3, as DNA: TGTGCCAGCAGCCCCGGAGTAGCGGGGGGGAATGAGCAGTTCTTC. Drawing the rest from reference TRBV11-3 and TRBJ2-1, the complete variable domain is EAGVVQSPRYKIIEKKQPVAFWCNPISGHNTLYWYLQNLGQGPELLIRYENEEAVDDSQLPKDRFSAERLKGVDSTLKIQPAELGDSAVYLCASSPGVAGGNEQFFGPGTRLTVL.

The CDR3 DNA reads as TGTGCCAGCAGTTACTCCGGGACAGGGACGGGAAACACCATATATTTT. Its protein product is CASSYSGTGTGNTIYF. The chain is built from TRBV6-5 and TRBJ1-3; 9 bases line up with TRBD1. The CDR3 contains 16 residues. Unmatched junction bases numbered 4, after V lost 0 bases and J lost 4 bases. From germline, CDR1 is MNHEY and CDR2 SVGAGI.

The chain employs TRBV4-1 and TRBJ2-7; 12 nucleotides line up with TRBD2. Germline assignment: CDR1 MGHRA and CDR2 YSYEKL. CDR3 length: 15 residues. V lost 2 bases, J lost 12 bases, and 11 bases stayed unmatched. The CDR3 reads CASSQFASTSGGRYF. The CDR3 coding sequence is TGCGCCAGCAGCCAATTCGCGTCAACTAGCGGGGGGCGGTACTTC.

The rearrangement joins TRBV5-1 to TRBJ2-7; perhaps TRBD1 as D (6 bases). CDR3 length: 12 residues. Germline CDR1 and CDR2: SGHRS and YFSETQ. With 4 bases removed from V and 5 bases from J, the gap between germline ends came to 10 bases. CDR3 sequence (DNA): TGCGCCAGCAGCCCGAGACAGGACGAGCAGTACTTC. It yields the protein CASSPRQDEQYF.

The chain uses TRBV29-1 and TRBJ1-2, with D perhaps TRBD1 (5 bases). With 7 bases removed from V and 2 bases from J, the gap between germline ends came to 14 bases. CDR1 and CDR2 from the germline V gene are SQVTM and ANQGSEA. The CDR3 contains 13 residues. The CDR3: CSATEGVNYGYTF. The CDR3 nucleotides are TGCAGCGCCACCGAAGGGGTAAACTATGGCTACACCTTC.

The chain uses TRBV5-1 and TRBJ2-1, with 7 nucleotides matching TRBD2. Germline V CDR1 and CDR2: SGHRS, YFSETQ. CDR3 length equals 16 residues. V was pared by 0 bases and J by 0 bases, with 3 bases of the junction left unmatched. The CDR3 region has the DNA TGCGCCAGCAGCTTGGAGGGCGGGAGCTCCTACAATGAGCAGTTCTTC. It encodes CASSLEGGSSYNEQFF.

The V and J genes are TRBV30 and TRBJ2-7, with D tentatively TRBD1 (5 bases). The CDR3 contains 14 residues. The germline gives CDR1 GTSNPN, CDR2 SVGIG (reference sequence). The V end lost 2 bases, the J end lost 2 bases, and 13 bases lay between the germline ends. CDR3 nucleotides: TGTGCCTGGAGTAAGGCAGGGATGCCCTACGAGCAGTACTTC. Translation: CAWSKAGMPYEQYF.

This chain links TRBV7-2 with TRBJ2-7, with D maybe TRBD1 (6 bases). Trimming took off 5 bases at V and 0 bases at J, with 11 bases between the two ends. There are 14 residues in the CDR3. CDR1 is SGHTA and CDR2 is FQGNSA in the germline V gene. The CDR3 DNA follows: TGTGCCAGCAGCCTATGGGACAACTCCTACGAGCAGTACTTC. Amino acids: CASSLWDNSYEQYF.

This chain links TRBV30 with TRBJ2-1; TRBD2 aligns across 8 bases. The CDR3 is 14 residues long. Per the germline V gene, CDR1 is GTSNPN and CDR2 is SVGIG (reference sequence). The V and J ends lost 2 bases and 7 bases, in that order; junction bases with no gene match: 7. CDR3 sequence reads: CAWSRRGGPNEQFF. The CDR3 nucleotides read TGTGCCTGGAGTCGACGGGGGGGGCCGAATGAGCAGTTCTTC.

The CDR3 loop reads CASSFSGENTGELFF. The CDR3 DNA sequence: TGCGCCAGCAGCTTTAGCGGGGAGAACACCGGGGAGCTGTTTTTT. The chain joins TRBV5-1 to TRBJ2-2, with 8 positions matching TRBD2. The V gene end was trimmed by 2 bases and the J gene end by 1 base; junction bases not matched to a gene: 1. This CDR3 has 15 amino acids. Germline assignment: CDR1 SGHRS and CDR2 YFSETQ.

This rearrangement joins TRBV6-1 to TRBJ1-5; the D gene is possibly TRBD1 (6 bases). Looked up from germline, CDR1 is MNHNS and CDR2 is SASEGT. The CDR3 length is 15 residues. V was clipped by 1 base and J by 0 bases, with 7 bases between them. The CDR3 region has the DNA TGTGCCAGCAGTGAAGGACAGGATAGCAATCAGCCCCAGCATTTT. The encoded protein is CASSEGQDSNQPQHF.

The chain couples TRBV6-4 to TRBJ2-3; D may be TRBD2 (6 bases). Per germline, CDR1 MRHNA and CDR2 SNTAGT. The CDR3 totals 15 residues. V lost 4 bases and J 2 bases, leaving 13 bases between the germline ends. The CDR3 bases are TGTGCCAGCAGTGCACTAGGAGGGGCCACAGATACGCAGTATTTT. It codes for CASSALGGATDTQYF.

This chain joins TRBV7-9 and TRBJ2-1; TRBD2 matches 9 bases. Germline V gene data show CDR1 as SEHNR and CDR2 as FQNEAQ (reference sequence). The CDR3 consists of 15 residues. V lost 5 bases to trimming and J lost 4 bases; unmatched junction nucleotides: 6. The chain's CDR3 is CASSGGGGAYNEQFF. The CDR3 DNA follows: TGTGCCAGCAGCGGCGGGGGGGGTGCATACAATGAGCAGTTCTTC.

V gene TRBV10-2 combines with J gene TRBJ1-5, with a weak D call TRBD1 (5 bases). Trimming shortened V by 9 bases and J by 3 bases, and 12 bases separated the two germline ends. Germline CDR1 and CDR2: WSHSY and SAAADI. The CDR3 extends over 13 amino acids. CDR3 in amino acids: CASSRGDNQPQHF. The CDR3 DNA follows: TGCGCCAGTTCGCGGGGGGACAATCAGCCCCAGCATTTT.

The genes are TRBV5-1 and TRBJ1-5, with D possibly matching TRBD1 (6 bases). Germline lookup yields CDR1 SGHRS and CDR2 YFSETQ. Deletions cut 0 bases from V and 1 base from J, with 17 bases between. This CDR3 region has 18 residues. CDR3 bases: TGCGCCAGCAGCTTGGGTTCCCCAGGGGCCCTGAGCAATCAGCCCCAGCATTTT. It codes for CASSLGSPGALSNQPQHF.

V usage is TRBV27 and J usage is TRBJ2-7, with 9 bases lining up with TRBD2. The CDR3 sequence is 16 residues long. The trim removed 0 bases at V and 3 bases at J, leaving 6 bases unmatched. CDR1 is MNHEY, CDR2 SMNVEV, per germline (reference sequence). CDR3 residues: CASSLSAAGGRYEQYF. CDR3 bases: TGTGCCAGCAGTTTATCTGCCGCGGGAGGGCGCTACGAGCAGTACTTC.

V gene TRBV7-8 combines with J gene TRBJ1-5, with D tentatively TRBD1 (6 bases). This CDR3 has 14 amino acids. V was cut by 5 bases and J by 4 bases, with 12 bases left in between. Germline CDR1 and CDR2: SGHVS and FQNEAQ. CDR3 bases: TGTGCCAGCAGCATACAGGGACCGAATCAGCCCCAGCATTTT. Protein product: CASSIQGPNQPQHF.

The CDR3 here is CASTPGGSYEQYF. The CDR3 bases are TGTGCCAGCACGCCCGGGGGCTCCTACGAGCAGTACTTC. This sequence joins TRBV2 and TRBJ2-7, with D possibly TRBD2 on 6 matching bases. From germline, CDR1 is SNHLY and CDR2 FYNNEI. V lost 7 bases and J lost 0, with 10 bases in between. The CDR3 runs 13 residues. Combining the CDR3 with reference TRBV2 and TRBJ2-7 gives the whole variable domain EPEVTQTPSHQVTQMGQEVILRCVPISNHLYFYWYRQILGQKVEFLVSFYNNEISEKSEIFDDQFSVERPDGSNFTLKIRSTKLEDSAMYFCASTPGGSYEQYFGPGTRLTVT.

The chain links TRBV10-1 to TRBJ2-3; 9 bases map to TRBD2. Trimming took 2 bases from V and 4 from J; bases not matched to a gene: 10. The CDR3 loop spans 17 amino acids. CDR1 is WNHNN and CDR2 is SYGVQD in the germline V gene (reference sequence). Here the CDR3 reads CASSEIRGRASPDTQYF. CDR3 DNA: TGCGCCAGCAGTGAGATACGCGGGAGGGCCTCCCCAGATACGCAGTATTTT.

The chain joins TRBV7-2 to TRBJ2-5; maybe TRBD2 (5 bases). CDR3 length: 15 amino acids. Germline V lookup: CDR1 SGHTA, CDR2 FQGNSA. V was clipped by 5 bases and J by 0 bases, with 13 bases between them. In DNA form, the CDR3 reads TGTGCCAGCAGCCCGGGTTCGGGGTACCAAGAGACCCAGTACTTC. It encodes CASSPGSGYQETQYF.

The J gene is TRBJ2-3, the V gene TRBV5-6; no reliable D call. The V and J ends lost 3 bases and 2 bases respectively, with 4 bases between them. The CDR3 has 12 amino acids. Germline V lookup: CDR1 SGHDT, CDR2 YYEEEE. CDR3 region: CASSSNTDTQYF. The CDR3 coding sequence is TGTGCCAGCAGCTCAAACACAGATACGCAGTATTTT.

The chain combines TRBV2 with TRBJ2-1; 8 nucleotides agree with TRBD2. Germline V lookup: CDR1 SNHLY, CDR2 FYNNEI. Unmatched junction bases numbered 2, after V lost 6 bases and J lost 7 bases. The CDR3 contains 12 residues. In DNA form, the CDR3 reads TGTGCCAGCAGCGGGAGGGGGAATGAGCAGTTCTTC. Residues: CASSGRGNEQFF.

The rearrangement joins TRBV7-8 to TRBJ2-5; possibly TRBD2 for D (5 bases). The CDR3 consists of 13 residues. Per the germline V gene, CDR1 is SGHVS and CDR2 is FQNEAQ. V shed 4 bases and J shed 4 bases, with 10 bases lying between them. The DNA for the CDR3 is TGTGCCAGCAGCTACGATCGGGGAGAGACCCAGTACTTC. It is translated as CASSYDRGETQYF. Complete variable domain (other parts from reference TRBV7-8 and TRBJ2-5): GAGVSQSPRYKVAKRGQDVALRCDPISGHVSLFWYQQALGQGPEFLTYFQNEAQLDKSGLPSDRFFAERPEGSVSTLKIQRTQQEDSAVYLCASSYDRGETQYFGPGTRLLVL.

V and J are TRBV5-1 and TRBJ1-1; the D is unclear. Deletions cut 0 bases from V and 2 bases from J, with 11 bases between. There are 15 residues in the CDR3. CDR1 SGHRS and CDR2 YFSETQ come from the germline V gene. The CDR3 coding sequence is TGCGCCAGCAGCTTGGGTCGGGTTGGAAACACTGAAGCTTTCTTT. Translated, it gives CASSLGRVGNTEAFF.

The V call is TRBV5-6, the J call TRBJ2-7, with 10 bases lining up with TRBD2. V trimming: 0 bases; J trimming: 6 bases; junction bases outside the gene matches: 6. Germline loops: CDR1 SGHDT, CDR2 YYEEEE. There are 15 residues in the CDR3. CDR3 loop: CASSLGLAGVGEQYF. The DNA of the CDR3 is TGTGCCAGCAGCTTGGGGCTAGCGGGAGTAGGCGAGCAGTACTTC.

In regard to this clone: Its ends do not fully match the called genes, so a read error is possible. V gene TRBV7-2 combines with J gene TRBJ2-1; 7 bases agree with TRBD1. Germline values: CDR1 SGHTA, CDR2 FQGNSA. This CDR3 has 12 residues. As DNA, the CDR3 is TGTGCCAGCGGCCTCCTTGGGGACAGCCGGATCTTC. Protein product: CASGLLGDSRIF.